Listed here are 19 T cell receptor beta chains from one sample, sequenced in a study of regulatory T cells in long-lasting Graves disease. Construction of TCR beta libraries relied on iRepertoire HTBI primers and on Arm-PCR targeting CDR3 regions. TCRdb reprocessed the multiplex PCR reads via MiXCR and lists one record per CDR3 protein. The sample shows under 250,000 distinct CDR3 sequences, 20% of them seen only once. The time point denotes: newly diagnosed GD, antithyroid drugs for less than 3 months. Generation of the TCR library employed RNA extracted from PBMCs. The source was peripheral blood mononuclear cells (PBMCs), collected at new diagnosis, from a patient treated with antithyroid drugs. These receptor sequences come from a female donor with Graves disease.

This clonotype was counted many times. The chain's CDR3 is CASSLDRRTSQPQHF. In DNA, the CDR3 is TGTGCCAGCAGTTTAGACCGTCGAACGTCTCAGCCCCAGCATTTT. This chain uses TRBV28 with TRBJ1-5; D remains unclear. From germline, CDR1 is MDHEN and CDR2 SYDVKM. Trimming removed 2 bases at V and 6 bases at J, with 14 bases between. The CDR3 has 15 amino acids.

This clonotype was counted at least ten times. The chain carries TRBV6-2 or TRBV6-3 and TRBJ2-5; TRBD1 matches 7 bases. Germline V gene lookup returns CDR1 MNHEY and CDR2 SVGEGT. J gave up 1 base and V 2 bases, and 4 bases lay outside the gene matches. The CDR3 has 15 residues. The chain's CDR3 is CASSYLQGSQETQYF. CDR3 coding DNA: TGTGCCAGCAGTTACCTACAGGGGAGCCAAGAGACCCAGTACTTC.

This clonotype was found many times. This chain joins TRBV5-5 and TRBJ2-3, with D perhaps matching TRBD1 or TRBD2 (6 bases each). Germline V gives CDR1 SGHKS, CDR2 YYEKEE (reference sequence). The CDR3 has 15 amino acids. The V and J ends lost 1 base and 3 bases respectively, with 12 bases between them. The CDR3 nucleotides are TGTGCCAGCAGCTTGTCGGGGGCCCCAACAGATACGCAGTATTTT. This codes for CASSLSGAPTDTQYF. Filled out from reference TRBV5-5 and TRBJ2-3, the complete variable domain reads DAGVTQSPTHLIKTRGQQVTLRCSPISGHKSVSWYQQVLGQGPQFIFQYYEKEERGRGNFPDRFSARQFPNYSSELNVNALLLGDSALYLCASSLSGAPTDTQYFGPGTRLTVL.

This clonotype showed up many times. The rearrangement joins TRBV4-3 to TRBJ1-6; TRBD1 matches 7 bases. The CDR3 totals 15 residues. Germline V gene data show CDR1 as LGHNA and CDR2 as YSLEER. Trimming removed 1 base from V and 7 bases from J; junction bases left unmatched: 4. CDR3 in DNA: TGCGCCAGCAGCCAAGGGGGGACAGCAAATTCACCCCTCCACTTT. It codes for CASSQGGTANSPLHF.

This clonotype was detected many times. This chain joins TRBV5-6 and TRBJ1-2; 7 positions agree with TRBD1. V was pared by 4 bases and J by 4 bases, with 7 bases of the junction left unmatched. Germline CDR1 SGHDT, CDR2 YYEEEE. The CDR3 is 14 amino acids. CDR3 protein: CASSGGGAGYGYTF. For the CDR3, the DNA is TGTGCCAGCAGCGGAGGGGGCGCCGGCTATGGCTACACCTTC.

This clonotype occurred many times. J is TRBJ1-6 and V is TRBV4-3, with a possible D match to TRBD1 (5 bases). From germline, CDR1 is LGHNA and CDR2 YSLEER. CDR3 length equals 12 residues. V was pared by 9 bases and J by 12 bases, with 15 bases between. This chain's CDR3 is CASSQGGLPLHF. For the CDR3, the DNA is TGCGCCAGTTCCCAGGGTGGGTTACCCCTCCACTTT.

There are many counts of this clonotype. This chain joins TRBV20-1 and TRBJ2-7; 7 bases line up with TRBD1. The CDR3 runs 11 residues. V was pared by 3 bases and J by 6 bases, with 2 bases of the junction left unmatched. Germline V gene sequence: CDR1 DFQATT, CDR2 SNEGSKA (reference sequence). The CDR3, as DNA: TGCAGTGCTAGCCCAGGGGGCGAGCAGTACTTC. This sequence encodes CSASPGGEQYF.

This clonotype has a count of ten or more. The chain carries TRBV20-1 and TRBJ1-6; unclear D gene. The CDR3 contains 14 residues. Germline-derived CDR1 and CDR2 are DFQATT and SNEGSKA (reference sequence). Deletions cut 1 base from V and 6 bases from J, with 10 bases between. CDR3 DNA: TGCAGTGCTAGAGTGTCAGAGGCTAATTCACCCCTCCACTTT. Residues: CSARVSEANSPLHF.

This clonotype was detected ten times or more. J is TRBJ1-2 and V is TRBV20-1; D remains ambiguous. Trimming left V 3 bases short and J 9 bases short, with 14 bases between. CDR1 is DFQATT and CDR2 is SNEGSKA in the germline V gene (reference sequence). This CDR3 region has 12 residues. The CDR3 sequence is CSARTVPISYTF. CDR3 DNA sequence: TGCAGTGCTAGGACCGTTCCTATTAGCTACACCTTC.

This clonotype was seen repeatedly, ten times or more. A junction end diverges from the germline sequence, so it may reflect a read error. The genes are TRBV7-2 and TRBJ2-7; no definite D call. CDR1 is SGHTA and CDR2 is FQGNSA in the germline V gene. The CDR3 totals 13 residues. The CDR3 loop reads CASSSQPSTPLRF. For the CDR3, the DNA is TGTGCCAGCAGCTCGCAACCTTCTACCCCCCTTAGGTTC.

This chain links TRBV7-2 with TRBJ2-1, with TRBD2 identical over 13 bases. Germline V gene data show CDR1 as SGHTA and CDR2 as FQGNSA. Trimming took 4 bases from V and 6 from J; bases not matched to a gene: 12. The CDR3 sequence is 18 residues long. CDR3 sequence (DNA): TGTGCCAGCAGCTCAGAGTGGGACGGACTAGCGGGAGTCAATGAGCAGTTCTTC. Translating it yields CASSSEWDGLAGVNEQFF.

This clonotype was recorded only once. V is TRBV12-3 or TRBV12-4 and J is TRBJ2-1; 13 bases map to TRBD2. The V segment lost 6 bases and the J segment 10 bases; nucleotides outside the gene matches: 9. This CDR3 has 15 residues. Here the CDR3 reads CASRTGLAGVGEQFF. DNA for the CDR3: TGTGCCAGCAGAACAGGACTAGCGGGAGTGGGGGAGCAGTTCTTC.

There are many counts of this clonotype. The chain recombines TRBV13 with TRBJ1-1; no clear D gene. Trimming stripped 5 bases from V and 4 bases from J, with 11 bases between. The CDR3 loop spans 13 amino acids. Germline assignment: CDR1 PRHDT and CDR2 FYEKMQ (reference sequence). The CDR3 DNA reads TGTGCCAGCAGCCTCCAATTGTTCACTGAAGCTTTCTTT. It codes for CASSLQLFTEAFF.

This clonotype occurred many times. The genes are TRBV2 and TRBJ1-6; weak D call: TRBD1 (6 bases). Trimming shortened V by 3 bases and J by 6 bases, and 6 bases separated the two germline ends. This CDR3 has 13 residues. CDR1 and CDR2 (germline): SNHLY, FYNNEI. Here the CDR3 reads CASSDRGNSPLHF. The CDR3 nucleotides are TGTGCCAGCAGTGACAGGGGTAATTCACCCCTCCACTTT.

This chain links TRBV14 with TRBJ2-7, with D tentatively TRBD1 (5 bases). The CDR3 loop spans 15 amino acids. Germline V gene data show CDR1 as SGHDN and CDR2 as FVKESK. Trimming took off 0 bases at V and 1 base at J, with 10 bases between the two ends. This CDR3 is CASSQDSDRSYEQYF. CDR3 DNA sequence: TGTGCCAGCAGCCAAGACTCAGACAGATCCTACGAGCAGTACTTC.

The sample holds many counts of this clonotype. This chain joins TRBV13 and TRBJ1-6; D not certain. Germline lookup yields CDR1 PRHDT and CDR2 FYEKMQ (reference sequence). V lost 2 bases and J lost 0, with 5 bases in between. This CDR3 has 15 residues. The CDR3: CASSLWSSYNSPLHF. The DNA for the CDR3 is TGTGCCAGCAGCTTATGGAGCTCCTATAATTCACCCCTCCACTTT. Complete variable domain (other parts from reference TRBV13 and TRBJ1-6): AAGVIQSPRHLIKEKRETATLKCYPIPRHDTVYWYQQGPGQDPQFLISFYEKMQSDKGSIPDRFSAQQFSDYHSELNMSSLELGDSALYFCASSLWSSYNSPLHFGNGTRLTVT.

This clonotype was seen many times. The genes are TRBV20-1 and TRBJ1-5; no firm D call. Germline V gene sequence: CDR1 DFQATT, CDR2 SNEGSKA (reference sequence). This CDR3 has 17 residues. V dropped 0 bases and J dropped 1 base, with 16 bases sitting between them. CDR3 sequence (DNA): TGCAGTGCTAGAGACATGGACCTCTCGGGGAGCAATCAGCCCCAGCATTTT. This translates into CSARDMDLSGSNQPQHF.

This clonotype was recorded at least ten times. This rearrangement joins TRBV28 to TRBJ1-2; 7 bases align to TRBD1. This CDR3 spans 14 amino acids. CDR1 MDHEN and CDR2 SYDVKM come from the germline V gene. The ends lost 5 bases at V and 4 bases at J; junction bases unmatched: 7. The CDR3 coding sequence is TGTGCCAGCAGTCAAAGGGGGCTCGGCTATGGCTACACCTTC. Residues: CASSQRGLGYGYTF.

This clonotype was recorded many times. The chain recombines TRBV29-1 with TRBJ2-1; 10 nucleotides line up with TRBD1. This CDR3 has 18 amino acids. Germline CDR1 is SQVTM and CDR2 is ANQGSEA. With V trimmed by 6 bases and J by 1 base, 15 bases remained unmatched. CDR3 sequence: CSVPGQGPYYSSYNEQFF. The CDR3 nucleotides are TGCAGCGTACCGGGACAGGGGCCTTATTATTCTTCCTACAATGAGCAGTTCTTC.